The 24 T cell receptor beta chains below come from one sample, sequenced in a study of blood T cells in healthy people across ages (dated by TCRdb to the mid-2010s). The library came from 5' RACE. Sequencing was carried out with an Illumina HiSeq 2500. A second about 7 to 11 cycle PCR used a sample-barcoded 5' primer and a J-beta primer mix. Clones were called with MiXCR by TCRdb after fastp trimmed the public reads at Q25, and only in-frame beta chains were retained. Every entry covers one CDR3 protein and lists the most common genes and DNA from its rows. Across this sample there are 1.5 million to 2 million distinct CDR3 sequences, with over 25% seen only once. The top ten constitute 7.7% of the sample. The sample comprised blood. All receptors come from a woman in her 30s in good health.

A remark on this clonotype: A much larger clone lies one base from this, so it may be a read error. CDR3 region: CACSLVSPAGGEETQYF. The CDR3 region has the DNA TGTGCCTGCAGTTTAGTATCCCCAGCGGGGGGGGAAGAGACCCAGTACTTC. The rearrangement joins TRBV28 to TRBJ2-5; TRBD2 agrees at 10 bases. CDR1 is MDHEN, CDR2 SYDVKM, per germline. The CDR3 runs to 17 residues.

This sequence joins TRBV11-3 and TRBJ2-3; D not certain. V was cut by 1 base and J by 0 bases, with 8 bases left in between. This CDR3 has 15 residues. CDR1 is SGHNT, CDR2 YENEEA, per germline. The CDR3 DNA sequence: TGTGCCAGCAGCTTAGGTGTCAAGAGCACAGATACGCAGTATTTT. The encoded protein is CASSLGVKSTDTQYF.

The chain carries TRBV12-3 or TRBV12-4 and TRBJ2-3; D unresolved. Trimming took off 5 bases at V and 4 bases at J, with 16 bases between the two ends. The CDR3 covers 15 residues. DNA for the CDR3: TGTGCCAGCAGTCCTCGGAGTAGGAAAGCAGATACGCAGTATTTT. This codes for CASSPRSRKADTQYF.

The chain uses TRBV14 and TRBJ2-7; D tentatively reads TRBD1 or TRBD2 (6 bases each). CDR3 length: 16 amino acids. V shed 3 bases and J shed 5 bases, with 20 bases lying between them. Germline V gene sequence: CDR1 SGHDN, CDR2 FVKESK. The CDR3 reads CASSHRKGGGLHEQYF. CDR3 bases: TGTGCCAGCAGCCACCGGAAGGGGGGTGGGCTGCACGAGCAGTACTTC.

The chain uses TRBV6-5 and TRBJ2-1; 12 nucleotides align to TRBD2. The CDR3 is 13 amino acids. Germline V CDR1 and CDR2: MNHEY, SVGAGI. With V trimmed by 6 bases and J by 15 bases, 9 bases remained unmatched. This chain's CDR3 is CASREASGGARFF. DNA of the CDR3: TGTGCCAGCAGGGAAGCTAGCGGGGGGGCTCGGTTCTTC.

This clonotype came up a few times. V is TRBV28 and J is TRBJ2-3; D gene uncertain. Per germline, CDR1 MDHEN and CDR2 SYDVKM. This CDR3 is built from 12 residues. V was trimmed by 7 bases and J by 6 bases, leaving 11 bases between them. The CDR3 DNA reads as TGTGCCAGCAAAGGGCTTTTTGATACGCAGTATTTT. Its translation: CASKGLFDTQYF.

The chain couples TRBV20-1 to TRBJ2-5; perhaps TRBD1 as D (6 bases). The CDR3 contains 14 residues. Germline CDR1 is DFQATT and CDR2 is SNEGSKA (reference sequence). V was shortened by 1 base and J by 5 bases, with 14 bases between the two germline ends. The CDR3 protein is CSARAIGGGETQYF. CDR3 sequence (DNA): TGCAGTGCTAGAGCGATTGGGGGCGGGGAGACCCAGTACTTC.

This clonotype was seen once. A junction end diverges from the germline sequence, so it may reflect a read error. This sequence joins TRBV9 and TRBJ2-6; D is possibly TRBD1 (5 bases). The germline CDR1 and CDR2 sequences are SGDLS and YYNGEE. The CDR3 is 15 residues long. In DNA, the CDR3 is TGTGCCAGCAGCGCGGGCGGCTATGGGGCCAGCGTCCTGACTTTC. This codes for CASSAGGYGASVLTF.

This clonotype has a handful of counts. This may be a read error, as it is one base from a much larger clone. The chain couples TRBV28 to TRBJ2-5; 11 nucleotides align to TRBD2. Per the germline V gene, CDR1 is MDHEN and CDR2 is SYDVKM. The CDR3 is made up of 15 amino acids. CDR3 region: CVSSITSGGRGTQYF. The CDR3 DNA follows: TGTGTCAGCAGTATAACTAGCGGGGGCCGGGGGACCCAGTACTTC.

This chain connects TRBV9 to TRBJ2-2, with D perhaps TRBD2 (5 bases). The CDR3 covers 20 residues. Germline V lookup: CDR1 SGDLS, CDR2 YYNGEE. Deletions cut 4 bases from V and 0 bases from J, with 25 bases between. The CDR3 DNA follows: TGTGCCAGCAGCCCCCACGGTAGAGTGGGAGATCTCGCGAACACCGGGGAGCTGTTTTTT. Protein: CASSPHGRVGDLANTGELFF.

This clonotype occurred a few times. This chain links TRBV4-2 with TRBJ1-2; no clear D gene. Trimming removed 1 base at V and 4 bases at J, with 10 bases between. Germline V lookup: CDR1 LGHNA, CDR2 YNFKEQ. CDR3 length equals 14 residues. CDR3 sequence (DNA): TGTGCCAGCAGCCAAGGCGGCGGTAGCTATGGCTACACCTTC. Protein: CASSQGGGSYGYTF.

Worth noting for this clonotype: One junction end does not reproduce the germline sequence, and a read error may be involved. The chain carries TRBV7-9 and TRBJ1-2; 8 bases are shared with TRBD1. Germline V gene data show CDR1 as SEHNR and CDR2 as FQNEAQ (reference sequence). The CDR3 covers 14 residues. The CDR3 sequence is CAGSRTGPNHGYTF. The DNA for the CDR3 is TGTGCCGGCAGCCGGACAGGGCCTAACCATGGCTACACCTTC.

This clonotype was picked up a small number of times. The chain couples TRBV12-3 or TRBV12-4 to TRBJ1-2; D is perhaps TRBD1 (6 bases). This CDR3 region has 15 residues. Between the trimmed V and J ends, which lost 2 bases and 0 bases, there was a span of 10 bases. The CDR3 nucleotides are TGTGCCAGCAGTTTATCGGGGGCCCCTAACTATGGCTACACCTTC. It codes for CASSLSGAPNYGYTF.

This clonotype was counted only a few times. The chain links TRBV28 to TRBJ2-7; 7 bases line up with TRBD1. Germline lookup yields CDR1 MDHEN and CDR2 SYDVKM. This CDR3 is 13 amino acids long. After removal of 6 bases from V and 2 bases from J, the junction contained 4 bases not matched to a gene. CDR3 amino acids: CASRGDRAYEQYF. The CDR3 DNA reads TGTGCCAGCAGGGGGGACAGAGCCTACGAGCAGTACTTC.

In its sample, this clonotype was seen many times. As DNA, the CDR3 is TGCAGTGCTACACGTAGGTCTTCCGGGACAGACACCTACGAGCAGTACTTC. It is translated as CSATRRSSGTDTYEQYF. V and J are TRBV20-1 and TRBJ2-7; 7 bases line up with TRBD1. Germline trimming cut 4 bases from V and 2 bases from J; bases unmatched to any gene: 17. Germline-derived CDR1 and CDR2 are DFQATT and SNEGSKA (reference sequence). CDR3 length: 17 amino acids.

This clonotype was counted ten times or more. V is TRBV10-3 and J is TRBJ1-2; D call uncertain. Germline-derived CDR1 and CDR2 are ENHRY and SYGVKD. Trimming stripped 7 bases from V and 2 bases from J, with 11 bases between. CDR3 size: 13 residues. Here the CDR3 DNA reads TGTGCCATCACCTCGACGGGGAACTATGGCTACACCTTC. Amino acids: CAITSTGNYGYTF.

This clonotype was counted only a few times. This chain uses TRBV19 with TRBJ1-5, with D unresolved. This CDR3 region has 15 residues. CDR1 is LNHDA, CDR2 SQIVND, per germline (reference sequence). Deletions cut 2 bases from V and 2 bases from J, with 10 bases between. The CDR3 nucleotides are TGTGCCAGTAGTATACGGGAGTTGTGCAATCAGCCCCAGCATTTT. Its protein is CASSIRELCNQPQHF.

This clonotype was seen ten or more times. The V and J genes are TRBV15 and TRBJ2-7; tentatively, D is TRBD1 (5 bases). Looked up from germline, CDR1 is LNHNV and CDR2 is YYDKDF (reference sequence). With 0 bases removed from V and 0 bases from J, the gap between germline ends came to 6 bases. This CDR3 comprises 14 residues. The CDR3 DNA reads TGTGCCACCAGCAGAGATCAGGGCTCCTACGAGCAGTACTTC. As protein: CATSRDQGSYEQYF.

This clonotype has ten or more counts. The CDR3 DNA reads TGCAGTGCTAATGGGGGCAGGGAGACCCAGTACTTC. Its translation is CSANGGRETQYF. The chain employs TRBV20-1 and TRBJ2-5; perhaps TRBD1 as D (6 bases). Germline V CDR1 and CDR2: DFQATT, SNEGSKA (reference sequence). Between the trimmed V and J ends, which lost 4 bases and 5 bases, there was a span of 11 bases. The length of the CDR3 is 12 residues.

There are a few counts of this clonotype. This chain connects TRBV5-4 to TRBJ2-3; D gene ambiguous. Trimming removed 0 bases at V and 0 bases at J, with 8 bases between. In germline, CDR1 is SGHNT, CDR2 YYREEE (reference sequence). The CDR3 covers 15 residues. The DNA for the CDR3 is TGTGCCAGCAGCTTGGCCACGGGCAGCACAGATACGCAGTATTTT. Translation gives CASSLATGSTDTQYF.

The rearrangement uses TRBV15 and TRBJ1-5; the D is unclear. The CDR3 covers 15 residues. Trimming cost V 4 bases and J 0 bases, with 10 bases left between them. The germline gives CDR1 LNHNV, CDR2 YYDKDF (reference sequence). The CDR3 DNA reads TGTGCCACCAGCAAAGGACTGCCTAGCAATCAGCCCCAGCATTTT. The encoded protein is CATSKGLPSNQPQHF.

The V call is TRBV20-1, the J call TRBJ2-5; a weak D match, TRBD2 (6 bases). Germline assignment: CDR1 DFQATT and CDR2 SNEGSKA (reference sequence). The germline V and J ends were trimmed by 6 bases and 1 base, with 18 bases remaining between them. The CDR3 has 15 residues. The CDR3 nucleotides are TGCAGTGCCCCGCAGTCTAGCGACACCCAAGAGACCCAGTACTTC. Translation: CSAPQSSDTQETQYF.

There are a few counts of this clonotype. This chain joins TRBV28 and TRBJ2-5, with 9 bases matching TRBD1. The last part of the DNA fits TRBJ2-7 better; the J call may be wrong. This CDR3 has 18 residues. The V gene's germline CDR1 is MDHEN and CDR2 SYDVKM. CDR3 amino acids: CASSLWTGGTGYSYEQYF. The CDR3 DNA reads as TGTGCCAGCAGTTTATGGACAGGGGGGACAGGGTACTCCTACGAGCAGTACTTC.

The chain links TRBV7-9 to TRBJ2-1, with 7 bases lining up with TRBD2. This CDR3 comprises 13 residues. Trimming took 4 bases from V and 5 from J; bases not matched to a gene: 2. The germline V gene encodes CDR1 SEHNR and CDR2 FQNEAQ (reference sequence). The CDR3 DNA is TGTGCCAGCAGCTCCCTAGCGGACAATGAGCAGTTCTTC. Amino acid sequence: CASSSLADNEQFF.